This TCR beta chain comes out of a study of blood T cell repertoires in COVID-19. Study-level background: Samples representing acute and convalescent COVID-19 were sourced from the United States, Italy and Spain.

Per the study methods: Amplified reference gene primers provided the basis for estimating nucleated cell counts. Repertoires were generated with immunoSEQ multiplex PCR, while TCRdb's copy carries only in-frame clones and drops some. V, J and clone size are taken as reported in that table, and D and trimming were inferred from the DNA itself. This table holds more than 200,000 clones, about nine tenths found once. Participants spanned ages about 18 to 95 years and resided in roughly 26 US areas. The junction had 5 bases not matched to a gene; V was cut back by 2 bases and J by 8 bases. Germline CDR1 is MNHEY and CDR2 is SMNVEV (reference sequence). CDR3 size: 16 residues.

Sequenced input: PBMCs or T cells enriched from blood (not recorded which). The rearrangement links TRBV27 to TRBJ2-1; 14 nucleotides line up with TRBD2. The origin of this receptor is a woman aged 25 to 39 with acute COVID-19. As DNA, the CDR3 is TGTGCCAGCAGTTTAGGCCGGACTAGCGGGAGGTATGAGCAGTTCTTC. Translating gives CASSLGRTSGRYEQFF.